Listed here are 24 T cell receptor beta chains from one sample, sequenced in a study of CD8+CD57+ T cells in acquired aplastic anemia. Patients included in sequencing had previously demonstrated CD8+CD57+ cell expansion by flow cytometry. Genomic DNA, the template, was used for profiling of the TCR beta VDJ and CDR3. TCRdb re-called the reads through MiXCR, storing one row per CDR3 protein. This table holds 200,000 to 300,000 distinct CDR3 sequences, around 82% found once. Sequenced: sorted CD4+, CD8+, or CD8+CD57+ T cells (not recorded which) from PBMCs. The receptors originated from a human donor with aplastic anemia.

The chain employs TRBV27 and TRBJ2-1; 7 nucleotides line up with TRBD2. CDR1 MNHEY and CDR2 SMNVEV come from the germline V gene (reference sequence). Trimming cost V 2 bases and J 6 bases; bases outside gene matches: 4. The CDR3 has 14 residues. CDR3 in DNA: TGTGCCAGCAGTTTAGAGGGAGGGTTCAATGAGCAGTTCTTC. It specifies CASSLEGGFNEQFF.

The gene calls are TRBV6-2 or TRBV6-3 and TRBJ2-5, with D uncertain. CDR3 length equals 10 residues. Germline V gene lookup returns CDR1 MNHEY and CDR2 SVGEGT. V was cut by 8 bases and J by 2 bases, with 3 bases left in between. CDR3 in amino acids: CASGQETQYF. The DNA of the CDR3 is TGTGCCAGCGGGCAAGAGACCCAGTACTTC.

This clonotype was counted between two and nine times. The CDR3 DNA follows: TGTGCCAGCAGCTTGGGACTAGCGGGGGTAGATACGCAGTATTTT. The encoded protein is CASSLGLAGVDTQYF. The V and J genes are TRBV11-2 and TRBJ2-3; 14 nucleotides match TRBD2. The ends lost 3 bases at V and 5 bases at J; junction bases unmatched: 1. The CDR3 length is 15 residues. Germline V gives CDR1 SGHAT, CDR2 FQNNGV.

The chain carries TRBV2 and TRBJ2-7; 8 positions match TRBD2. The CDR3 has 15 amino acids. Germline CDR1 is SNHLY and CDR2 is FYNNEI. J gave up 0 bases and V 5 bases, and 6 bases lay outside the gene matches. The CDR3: CASSYSGGGSYEQYF. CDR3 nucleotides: TGTGCCAGCAGTTACTCGGGAGGGGGCTCCTACGAGCAGTACTTC.

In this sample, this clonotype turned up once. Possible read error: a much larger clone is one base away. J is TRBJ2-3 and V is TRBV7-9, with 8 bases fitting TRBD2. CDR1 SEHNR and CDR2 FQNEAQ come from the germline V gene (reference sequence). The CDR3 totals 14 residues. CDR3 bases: TGTGCCAGCAGCTTTGCGGGAGGTCCGGGTACGCAGGATTTT. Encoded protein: CASSFAGGPGTQDF.

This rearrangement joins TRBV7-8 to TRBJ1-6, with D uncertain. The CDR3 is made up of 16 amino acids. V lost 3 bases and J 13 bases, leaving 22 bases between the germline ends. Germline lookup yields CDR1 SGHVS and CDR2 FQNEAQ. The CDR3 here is CASSFAGAPDTPPLHF. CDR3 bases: TGTGCCAGCAGCTTCGCGGGAGCCCCCGATACGCCGCCCCTCCACTTT.

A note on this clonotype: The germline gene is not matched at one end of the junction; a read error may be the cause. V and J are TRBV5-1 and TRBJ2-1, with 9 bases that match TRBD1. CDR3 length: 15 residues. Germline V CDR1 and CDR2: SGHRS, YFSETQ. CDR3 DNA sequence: TGCGCCACCAGCAGCGTTAGACAGGGGGGGAATGAGCAGTTCTTC. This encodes CATSSVRQGGNEQFF.

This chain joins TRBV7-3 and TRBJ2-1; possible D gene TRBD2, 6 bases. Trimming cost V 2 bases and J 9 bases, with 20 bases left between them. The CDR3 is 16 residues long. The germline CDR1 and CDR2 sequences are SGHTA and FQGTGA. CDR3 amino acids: CASSLQTSGLIFEQFF. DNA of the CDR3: TGTGCCAGCAGCTTACAAACAAGCGGGCTGATTTTTGAGCAGTTCTTC.

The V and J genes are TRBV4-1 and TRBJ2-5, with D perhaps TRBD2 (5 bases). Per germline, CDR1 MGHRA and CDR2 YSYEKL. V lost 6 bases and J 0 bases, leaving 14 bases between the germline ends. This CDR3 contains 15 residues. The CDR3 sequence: CASSSRVMYQETQYF. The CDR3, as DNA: TGCGCCAGCAGTTCGCGGGTCATGTACCAAGAGACCCAGTACTTC.

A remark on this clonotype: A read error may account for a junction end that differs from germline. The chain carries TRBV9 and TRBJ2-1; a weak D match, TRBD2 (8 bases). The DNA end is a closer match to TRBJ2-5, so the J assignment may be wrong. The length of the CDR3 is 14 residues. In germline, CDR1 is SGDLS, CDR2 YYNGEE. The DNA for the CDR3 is TGTGCCAGCAGCTTAGCGGGACAGCGAGAGGCCCAGTACTTC. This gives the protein CASSLAGQREAQYF.

As DNA, the CDR3 is TGTGCCAGCAGCTTTACTAGCGGACAGGGGAACTATGGCTACACCTTC. This codes for CASSFTSGQGNYGYTF. V is TRBV5-4 and J is TRBJ1-2; 9 bases map to TRBD1. J was trimmed by 2 bases and V by 2 bases; bases with no gene match: 7. The V gene's germline CDR1 is SGHNT and CDR2 YYREEE (reference sequence). This CDR3 is 16 amino acids long.

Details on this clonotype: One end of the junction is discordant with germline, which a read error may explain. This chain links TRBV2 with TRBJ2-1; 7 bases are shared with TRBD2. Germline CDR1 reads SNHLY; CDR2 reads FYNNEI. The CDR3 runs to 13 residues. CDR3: CASRDGRIDKQFF. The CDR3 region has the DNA TGTGCCAGCAGGGACGGGAGGATCGATAAGCAGTTCTTT.

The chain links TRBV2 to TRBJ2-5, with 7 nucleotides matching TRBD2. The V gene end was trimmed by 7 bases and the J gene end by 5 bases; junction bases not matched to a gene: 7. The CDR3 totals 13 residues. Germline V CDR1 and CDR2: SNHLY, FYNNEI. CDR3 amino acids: CASILGLVETQYF. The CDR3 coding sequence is TGTGCCAGCATTTTAGGACTAGTGGAGACCCAGTACTTC.

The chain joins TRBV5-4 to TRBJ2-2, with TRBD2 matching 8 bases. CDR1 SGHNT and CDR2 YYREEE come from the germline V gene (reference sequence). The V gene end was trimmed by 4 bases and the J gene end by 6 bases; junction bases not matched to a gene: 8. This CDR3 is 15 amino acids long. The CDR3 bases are TGTGCCAGCAGCGTTACTAGCGGAGGGCCCGGGGAGCTGTTTTTT. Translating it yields CASSVTSGGPGELFF.

CDR3 protein: CASSLDGAALHV. DNA for the CDR3: TGTGCCAGCAGCTTAGATGGAGCCGCGCTGCACGTC. The V and J genes are TRBV7-8 and TRBJ2-7; no clear D. CDR3 size: 12 residues. Germline V gene sequence: CDR1 SGHVS, CDR2 FQNEAQ.

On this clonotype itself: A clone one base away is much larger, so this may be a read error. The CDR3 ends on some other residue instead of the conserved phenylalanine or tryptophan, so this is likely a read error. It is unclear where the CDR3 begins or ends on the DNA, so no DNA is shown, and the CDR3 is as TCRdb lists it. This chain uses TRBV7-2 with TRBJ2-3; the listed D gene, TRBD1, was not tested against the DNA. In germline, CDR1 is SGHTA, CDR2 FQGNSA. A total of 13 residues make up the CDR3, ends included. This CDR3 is CASSFHPDGTEFS.

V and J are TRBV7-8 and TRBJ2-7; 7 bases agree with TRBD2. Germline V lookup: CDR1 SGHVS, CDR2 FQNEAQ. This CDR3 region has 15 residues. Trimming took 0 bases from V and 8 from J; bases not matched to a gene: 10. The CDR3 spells CASSLAGGPANQQYF. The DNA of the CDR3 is TGTGCCAGCAGCTTAGCGGGAGGGCCCGCTAACCAGCAGTACTTC. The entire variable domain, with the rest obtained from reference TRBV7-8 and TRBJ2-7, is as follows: GAGVSQSPRYKVAKRGQDVALRCDPISGHVSLFWYQQALGQGPEFLTYFQNEAQLDKSGLPSDRFFAERPEGSVSTLKIQRTQQEDSAVYLCASSLAGGPANQQYFGPGTRLTVT.

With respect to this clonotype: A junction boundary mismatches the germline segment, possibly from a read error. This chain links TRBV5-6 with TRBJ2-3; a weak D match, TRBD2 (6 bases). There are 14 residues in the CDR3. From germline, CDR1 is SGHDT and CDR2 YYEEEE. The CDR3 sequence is CASSLGGGGYNSHF. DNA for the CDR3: TGTGCCAGCAGCTTGGGGGGAGGCGGCTATAATTCACACTTT. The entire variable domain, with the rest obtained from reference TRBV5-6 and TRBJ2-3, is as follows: DAGVTQSPTHLIKTRGQQVTLRCSPKSGHDTVSWYQQALGQGPQFIFQYYEEEERQRGNFPDRFSGHQFPNYSSELNVNALLLGDSALYLCASSLGGGGYNSHFGPGTRLTVL.

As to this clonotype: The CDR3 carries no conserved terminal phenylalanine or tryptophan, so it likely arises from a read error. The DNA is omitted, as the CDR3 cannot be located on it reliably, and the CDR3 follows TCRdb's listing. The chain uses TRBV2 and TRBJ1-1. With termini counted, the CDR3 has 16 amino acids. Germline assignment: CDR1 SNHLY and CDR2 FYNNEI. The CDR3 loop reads CASGGTPVDTKTEGPV.

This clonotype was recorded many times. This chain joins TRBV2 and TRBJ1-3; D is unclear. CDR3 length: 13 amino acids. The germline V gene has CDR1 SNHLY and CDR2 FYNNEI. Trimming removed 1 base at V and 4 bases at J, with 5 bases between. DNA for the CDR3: TGTGCCAGCAGTGAAGTGACAGGAAACACCATATATTTT. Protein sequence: CASSEVTGNTIYF.

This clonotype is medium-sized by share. The DNA of the CDR3 is TGTGCCAGTAGTATTATTCACGGAGGGGGAAATGAGCAGTACTTC. Translated, it gives CASSIIHGGGNEQYF. This chain links TRBV19 with TRBJ2-7, with D possibly being TRBD1 or TRBD2 (6 bases each). Looked up from germline, CDR1 is LNHDA and CDR2 is SQIVND (reference sequence). V was shortened by 3 bases and J by 7 bases, with 19 bases between the two germline ends. This CDR3 region has 15 residues. The full variable domain, in which reference TRBV19 and TRBJ2-7 provide the parts outside the CDR3, is DGGITQSPKYLFRKEGQNVTLSCEQNLNHDAMYWYRQDPGQGLRLIYYSQIVNDFQKGDIAEGYSVSREKKESFPLTVTSAQKNPTAFYLCASSIIHGGGNEQYFGPGTRLTVT.

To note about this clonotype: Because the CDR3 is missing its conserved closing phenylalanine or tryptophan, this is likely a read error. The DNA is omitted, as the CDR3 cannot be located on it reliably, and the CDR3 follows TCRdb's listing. CDR3 protein: CASGVAGTANYGY. The chain couples TRBV7-2 to TRBJ2-3. The CDR3 adds up to 13 amino acids, both ends counted. Germline assignment: CDR1 SGHTA and CDR2 FQGNSA.

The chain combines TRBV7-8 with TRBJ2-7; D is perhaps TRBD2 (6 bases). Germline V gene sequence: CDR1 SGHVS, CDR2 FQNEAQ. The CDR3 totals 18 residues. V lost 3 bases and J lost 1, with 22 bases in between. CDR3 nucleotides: TGTGCCAGCAGCTTTCAGGGAGGTCCCGATACGCTTTCCTACGAGCAGTACGTC. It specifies CASSFQGGPDTLSYEQYV.

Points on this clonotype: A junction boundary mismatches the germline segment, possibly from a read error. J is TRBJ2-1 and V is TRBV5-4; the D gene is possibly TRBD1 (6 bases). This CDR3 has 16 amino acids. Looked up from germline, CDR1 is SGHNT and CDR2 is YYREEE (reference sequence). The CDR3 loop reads CASSHTGRNGQDEQFF. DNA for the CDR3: TGCGCCAGCAGCCATACAGGGAGAAACGGTCAGGATGAGCAGTTCTTT.